What follows is one TCR beta chain and its context. The data derive from a study of blood T cell repertoires in COVID-19. Study overall: PBMCs, B-cell-depleted T cells, or T cells were the source of the cDNA or gDNA that made up the material.

Produced via immunoSEQ multiplex PCR; TCRdb's table is partial and in-frame only. This table has about 120,000 clones, 90% appearing once. This CDR3 contains 15 residues. CDR1 and CDR2 (germline): LNHNV, YYDKDF (reference sequence). Trimming stripped 5 bases from V and 0 bases from J, with 10 bases between. What was sequenced was peripheral blood. This chain joins TRBV15 and TRBJ1-4; tentatively, D is TRBD1 (6 bases). The sequence came from a woman aged 60-75 years with COVID-19, enrolled during active disease. The CDR3 region has the DNA TGTGCCACCAGCGTCGAGGGGGCAACTAATGAAAAACTGTTTTTT. Translation: CATSVEGATNEKLFF.